The subject of this entry is one TCR beta chain. This clonotype was seen a few times. The target of this receptor is not known. Base qualities are missing; no much larger clone stands one base away. Per the germline V gene, MDHEN is the CDR1 and SYDVKM is the CDR2. The CDR3 runs 15 residues from the cysteine to the phenylalanine. Of all the DNA, just the CDR3 is kept, 45 bases in frame from base 1. A distance of 13 bases separates the germline ends of V and J, which lose 7 bases and 0 bases respectively. Set within a cohort of healthcare workers in London, UK, this nested case-control study involved weekly PCR testing of nasopharyngeal swabs along with blood sampling. Healthcare workers were recruited between 23 and 31 March 2020, during the week of the UK lockdown, and were followed weekly for up to about 15 weeks. The source of the sample is a study of early T cells in non-severe SARS-CoV-2 infection (dated by TCRdb to about 2021). For the wider study: Because TCR sequencing was done on bulk RNA from unsorted whole blood, the alpha and beta chains could not be paired.

Overall study outcomes, separate from this receptor: VDJdb matching was skewed toward anti-spike CD8 responses and likely underestimated virus-specific expansions by missing private and CD4 specificities.

Library generation was performed with 5' RACE. Instrument used: NextSeq 500. In the TCR library protocol, unique molecular identifiers were attached to individual cDNA molecules to correct for PCR bias and sequencing error. Both TCR alpha and beta chains were sequenced, and tight co-correlation was observed between alpha and beta sequence abundances in each sample. As for the authors' bioinformatics: Decombinator V4 was used to perform V gene, J gene and CDR3 annotation of TCR sequences. TCRs were defined as expanded if a significant change between any two time points was detected under a Poisson model with p below 0.0001. TCR abundances were normalised to the total number of TCRs sequenced in each sample and reported as counts per million. MAIT TCRs were defined by TRAV1-2 paired with TRAJ12, TRAJ20 or TRAJ33, and iNKT TCRs by TRAV10 paired with TRAJ18. VDJdb, accessed 1 November 2021, was searched for CMV, EBV and SARS-CoV-2 annotated TCRs, excluding TCRs annotated for multiple antigens. TCRdb trimmed the raw reads at Q25, called clones with MiXCR and kept productive beta chains. Here each entry gathers all rows of one CDR3 protein and keeps the most common genes and DNA. TCRdb assigned the V and J calls; the authors' analysis was not used. In this sample the table shows tens of thousands of distinct CDR3 sequences, about 15% of which occur a single time. The top ten clonotypes cover roughly 3.7% of the sample.

This specimen was whole blood, taken at baseline. This TCR was sampled from an adult who was a healthcare worker with PCR-confirmed SARS-CoV-2 infection or an uninfected control (not recorded which). Here the chain combines TRBV28 and TRBJ2-4, with an unclear D gene assignment. The encoded CDR3 is CASKGKGLAKNIQYF. Read as DNA, the sequence is TGTGCCAGCAAAGGGAAGGGATTAGCCAAAAACATTCAGTACTTC.